This TCR beta chain is drawn from a study of blood T cell repertoires in COVID-19. This CDR3 has 17 amino acids. Germline CDR1 is LNHDA and CDR2 is SQIVND (reference sequence). J was trimmed by 6 bases and V by 7 bases; bases with no gene match: 12. Some clones are missing from TCRdb's copy, which holds only in-frame ones; the method was immunoSEQ multiplex PCR. The sample shows 90,000 to 110,000 clones, roughly 75% of them seen only once. Sequenced: peripheral blood. The V and J genes are TRBV19 and TRBJ2-1, with 13 bases identical to TRBD2. The TCR was taken from a human donor in a cohort sampled during active or convalescent COVID-19. The CDR3 is CASTSPRLAGGGNEQFF. The CDR3 DNA reads TGTGCCAGTACCTCACCCCGACTAGCGGGAGGTGGCAATGAGCAGTTCTTC.